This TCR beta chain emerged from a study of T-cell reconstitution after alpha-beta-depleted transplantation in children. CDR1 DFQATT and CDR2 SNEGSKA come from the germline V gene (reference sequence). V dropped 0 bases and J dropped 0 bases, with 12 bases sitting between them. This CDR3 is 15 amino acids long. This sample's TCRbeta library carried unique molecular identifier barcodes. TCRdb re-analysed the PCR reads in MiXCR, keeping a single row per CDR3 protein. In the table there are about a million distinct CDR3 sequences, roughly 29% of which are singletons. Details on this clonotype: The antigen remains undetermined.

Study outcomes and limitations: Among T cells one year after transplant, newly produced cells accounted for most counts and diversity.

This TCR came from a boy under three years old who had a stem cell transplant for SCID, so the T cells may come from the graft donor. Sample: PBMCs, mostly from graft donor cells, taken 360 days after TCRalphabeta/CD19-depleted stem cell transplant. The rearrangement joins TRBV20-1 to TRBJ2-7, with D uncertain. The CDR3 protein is CSARDSGLSSYEQYF. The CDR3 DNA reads TGCAGTGCTAGAGATTCGGGCCTGAGCTCCTACGAGCAGTACTTC.